This is a list of T cell receptor beta chains from one sample in a study of CD8+ T cells in alopecia areata. Assay used: immunoSEQ multiplex PCR; TCRdb lists only in-frame clones, some missing. The sample has some 190,000 clones, about 47% seen once. The sample consisted of CD8+ T cells sorted from blood, taken around week 52, from a patient treated with tofacitinib. These receptors all come from a human donor with alopecia areata. Each CDR3 is given with its conserved first and last residue. The D gene is left open where the match is weak. Clone size is not always given. Where it is, it says once, few, many or a class for expanded clones.

j_call v_call d_call clone_size cdr3_aa cdr3_nt
TRBJ2-7 TRBV7-9 NA NA CASSLRGQGNEQYF TGTGCCAGCAGCTTAAGGGGCCAGGGTAACGAGCAGTACTTC
TRBJ1-4 TRBV30 NA NA CAWSETSPNEKLFF TGTGCCTGGAGTGAAACGTCCCCGAATGAAAAACTGTTTTTT
TRBJ1-4 TRBV4-2 NA NA CASSPSATNEKLFF TGTGCCAGCAGCCCTAGTGCAACTAATGAAAAACTGTTTTTT
TRBJ1-6 TRBV7-8 NA few CASSLAGGGYDSPLHF TGTGCCAGCAGCTTAGCAGGAGGGGGATACGATTCACCCCTCCACTTT
TRBJ1-2 TRBV5-1 TRBD1 NA CASSLVGTGTNYGYTF TGCGCCAGCAGCTTGGTAGGGACAGGCACTAACTATGGCTACACCTTC
TRBJ2-7 TRBV19 NA NA CASSINGADYEQYF TGTGCCAGTAGTATAAACGGGGCGGACTACGAGCAGTACTTC
TRBJ1-1 TRBV5-1 TRBD1 few CASSLAGTGNTEAFF TGCGCCAGCAGCCTGGCCGGGACAGGGAACACTGAAGCTTTCTTT
TRBJ2-7 TRBV6-5 NA NA CASSYDADYEQYF TGTGCCAGCAGTTACGACGCTGACTACGAGCAGTACTTC
TRBJ2-7 TRBV13 NA few CASSPDGQDYEQYF TGTGCCAGCAGCCCTGACGGTCAGGACTACGAGCAGTACTTC
TRBJ2-5 TRBV9 NA NA CASSARRGPETQYF TGTGCCAGCAGCGCCCGGCGGGGCCCAGAGACCCAGTACTTC
TRBJ2-3 TRBV5-1 TRBD1 few CASSFPPTGTLRDTQYF TGCGCCAGCAGCTTTCCCCCGACAGGGACCTTAAGAGATACGCAGTATTTT
TRBJ2-1 TRBV9 NA NA CASSAAEEQFF TGTGCCAGCAGCGCTGCCGAGGAGCAGTTCTTC
TRBJ1-2 TRBV7-9 TRBD1 NA CASTSQGAYGYTF TGTGCCAGCACCTCACAGGGGGCTTATGGCTACACCTTC
TRBJ1-4 TRBV7-9 TRBD1 few CASSFQGAGDEKLFF TGTGCCAGCAGCTTCCAGGGGGCCGGGGACGAAAAACTGTTTTTT
TRBJ1-6 TRBV7-9 TRBD1 NA CASSPGGSPLHF TGTGCCAGCAGCCCAGGGGGTTCACCCCTCCACTTT
TRBJ2-2 TRBV30 TRBD1 medium-sized CAWSRGQEKNTGELFF TGTGCCTGGAGTCGGGGACAGGAGAAGAACACCGGGGAGCTGTTTTTT
TRBJ2-7 TRBV10-3 NA few CAISENPGPLQYEQYF TGTGCCATCAGTGAGAACCCGGGGCCCCTACAGTACGAGCAGTACTTC
TRBJ2-7 TRBV19 NA few CASSPRDTYYEQYF TGTGCCAGTAGTCCGAGGGACACATACTACGAGCAGTACTTC
TRBJ2-3 TRBV6-4 TRBD2 few CASSLTSGGADTQYF TGTGCCAGCAGTTTGACTAGCGGGGGGGCAGATACGCAGTATTTT
TRBJ1-3 TRBV4-1 TRBD1 NA CASSQRLSTGTGNTIYF TGCGCCAGCAGCCAACGCCTTTCGACAGGGACAGGAAACACCATATATTTT
TRBJ2-2 TRBV15 NA NA CATSRGASSGTGELFF TGTGCCACCAGCAGAGGAGCTAGCTCGGGAACCGGGGAGCTGTTTTTT
TRBJ2-1 TRBV27 NA few CASTHGGSYNEQFF TGTGCCAGCACCCATGGTGGTAGCTACAATGAGCAGTTCTTC
TRBJ2-7 TRBV15 TRBD1 few CATSRPGQGYEQYF TGTGCCACCAGCAGACCGGGACAGGGCTACGAGCAGTACTTC
TRBJ2-4 TRBV9 NA NA CASSVAPRENIQYF TGTGCCAGCAGCGTAGCCCCCCGCGAAAACATTCAGTACTTC
TRBJ1-1 TRBV27 NA few CASTGDTLTEAFF TGTGCCAGCACGGGGGACACTTTAACTGAAGCTTTCTTT
TRBJ2-7 TRBV27 NA NA CATATGYEQYF TGTGCCACCGCCACAGGCTACGAGCAGTACTTC
TRBJ2-7 TRBV7-3 TRBD1 NA CASSVFGQGSYEQYF TGTGCCAGCAGCGTCTTCGGACAGGGCTCATACGAGCAGTACTTC
TRBJ2-7 TRBV6-6 NA NA CASSYSYEDSTYEQYF TGTGCCAGCAGTTACTCCTATGAAGACAGCACCTACGAGCAGTACTTC
TRBJ1-1 TRBV7-2 NA NA CASSLVDTTDKEAFF TGTGCCAGCAGCTTAGTCGACACGACGGATAAAGAAGCTTTCTTT
TRBJ2-5 TRBV4-1 NA few CASSQVGSGETQYF TGCGCCAGCAGCCAAGTAGGGTCAGGAGAGACCCAGTACTTC
TRBJ2-7 TRBV7-8 NA NA CASSFEGPSYEQYF TGTGCCAGCAGCTTCGAGGGGCCATCCTACGAGCAGTACTTC
TRBJ2-7 TRBV5-4 NA NA CASSLIGAEQYF TGTGCCAGCAGCTTGATAGGGGCCGAGCAGTACTTC
TRBJ2-7 TRBV10-3 TRBD1 NA CAISDQRDSGTYEQYF TGTGCCATCAGTGACCAGAGGGACAGTGGTACCTACGAGCAGTACTTC
TRBJ2-7 TRBV18 NA few CASSQGTYAYEQYF TGTGCCAGCTCCCAAGGGACGTACGCCTACGAGCAGTACTTC
TRBJ1-2 TRBV9 NA NA CASSAFDRPNYGYTF TGTGCCAGCAGCGCCTTCGACAGACCTAACTATGGCTACACCTTC
TRBJ2-6 TRBV9 NA NA CASSSVGFGANVLTF TGTGCCAGCAGCTCCGTGGGGTTTGGGGCCAACGTCCTGACTTTC
TRBJ1-5 TRBV7-8 NA NA CASSLALSGANQPQHF TGTGCCAGCAGCTTAGCGCTTTCAGGGGCCAATCAGCCCCAGCATTTT
TRBJ2-5 TRBV5-4 NA NA CASSLGGPETQYF TGTGCCAGCAGCTTAGGCGGGCCAGAGACCCAGTACTTC
TRBJ1-2 TRBV18 NA NA CASSPPQGHGYTF TGTGCCAGCTCACCACCCCAGGGGCATGGCTACACCTTC
TRBJ1-6 TRBV9 NA few CASSVGTAYNSPLHF TGTGCCAGCAGCGTAGGAACAGCTTATAATTCACCCCTCCACTTT
TRBJ2-7 TRBV11-1 NA few CASSWGDYEQYF TGTGCCAGCAGCTGGGGGGATTACGAGCAGTACTTC
TRBJ2-3 TRBV14 NA NA CASSPLGERADTQYF TGTGCCAGCAGCCCCCTGGGGGAAAGGGCAGATACGCAGTATTTT
TRBJ1-5 TRBV6-6 NA NA CASRDTPIGEPQHF TGTGCCAGCAGGGACACTCCGATCGGGGAACCCCAGCATTTT
TRBJ2-3 TRBV9 NA NA CASSGGSTDTQYF TGTGCCAGCAGCGGGGGGTCCACAGATACGCAGTATTTT
TRBJ1-1 TRBV15 NA NA CATRNPPAGEAFF TGTGCCACCAGAAATCCCCCCGCGGGTGAAGCTTTCTTT
TRBJ2-2 TRBV30 NA few CAWSKNTGELFF TGTGCCTGGAGCAAGAACACCGGGGAGCTGTTTTTT
TRBJ2-6 TRBV7-2 NA few CASSLWPGANVLTF TGTGCCAGCAGCTTATGGCCTGGGGCCAACGTCCTGACTTTC